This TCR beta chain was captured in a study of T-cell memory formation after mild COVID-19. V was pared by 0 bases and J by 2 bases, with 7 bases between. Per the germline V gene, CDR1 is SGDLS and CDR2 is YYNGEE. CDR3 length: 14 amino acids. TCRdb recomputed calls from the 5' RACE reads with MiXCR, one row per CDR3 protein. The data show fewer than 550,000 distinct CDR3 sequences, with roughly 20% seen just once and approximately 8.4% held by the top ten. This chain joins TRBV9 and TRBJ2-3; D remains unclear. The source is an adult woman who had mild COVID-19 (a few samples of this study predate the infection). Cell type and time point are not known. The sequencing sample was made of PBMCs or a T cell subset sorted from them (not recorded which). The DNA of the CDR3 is TGTGCCAGCAGCGTAGGGTCTACCACAGATACGCAGTATTTT. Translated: CASSVGSTTDTQYF. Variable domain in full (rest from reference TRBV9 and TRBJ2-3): DSGVTQTPKHLITATGQRVTLRCSPRSGDLSVYWYQQSLDQGLQFLIQYYNGEERAKGNILERFSAQQFPDLHSELNLSSLELGDSALYFCASSVGSTTDTQYFGPGTRLTVL.